What follows is one T cell receptor (beta chain) and its context. Its target is not known. The CDR3 extends over 17 amino acids. The germline V gene has CDR1 SGHTA and CDR2 FQGNSA. The V and J ends lost 5 bases and 0 bases respectively, with 19 bases between them. These data come from a study of CD8 T cells in ankylosing spondylitis. The study, taken as a whole, reports: A motif of 7 to 9 highly homologous TCR beta variants was seen as apparently characteristic of ankylosing spondylitis blood.

The authors made TCR beta libraries by quantitative 5'-RACE with molecular barcodes. TCRdb re-called the 5' RACE reads through MiXCR, storing one row per CDR3 protein. The sample carries over 400,000 distinct CDR3 sequences, roughly 26% recorded once. The specimen sequenced was blood, either unsorted or a sorted T cell fraction (not recorded which). The TCR was taken from a male donor with ankylosing spondylitis. The chain recombines TRBV7-2 with TRBJ1-1, with D possibly matching TRBD1 (5 bases). The CDR3 reads CASSLTRMTAMNTEAFF. The CDR3 DNA follows: TGTGCCAGCAGCCTCACGAGGATGACAGCAATGAACACTGAAGCTTTCTTT.